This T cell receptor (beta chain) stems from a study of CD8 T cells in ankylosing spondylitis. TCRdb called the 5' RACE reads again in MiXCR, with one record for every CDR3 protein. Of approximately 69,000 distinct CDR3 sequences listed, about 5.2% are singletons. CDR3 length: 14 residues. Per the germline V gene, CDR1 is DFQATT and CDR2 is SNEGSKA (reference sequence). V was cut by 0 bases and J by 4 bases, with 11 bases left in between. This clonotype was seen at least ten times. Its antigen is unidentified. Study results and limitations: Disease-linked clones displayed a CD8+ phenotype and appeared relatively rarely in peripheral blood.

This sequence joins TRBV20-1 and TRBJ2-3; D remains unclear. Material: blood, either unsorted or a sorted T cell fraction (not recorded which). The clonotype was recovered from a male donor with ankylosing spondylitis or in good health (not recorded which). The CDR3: CSARDPVTSDTQYF. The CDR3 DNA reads TGCAGTGCTAGAGATCCAGTGACATCAGATACGCAGTATTTT.